Listed below are T cell receptor beta chains from one sample, sequenced in a study of beta chain features in type 1 diabetes. This table comes from immunoSEQ multiplex PCR, and its TCRdb copy is limited to in-frame clones, with some not included. The table includes 200,000 to 250,000 clones, about 11% detected once. Sequencing input: central memory CD4+ T cells from blood. The source of these receptors is a man between 18 and 29 years old in good health. The CDR3 runs from the conserved cysteine through the conserved F or W. A D gene is named only where the DNA matches it firmly. Clone size is given for some rows only: seen once, a few or many times, or a class if the clone is expanded.

size,J,V,D,CDR3,DNA
few,TRBJ2-5,TRBV7-7,.,CASSWGHQETQYF,TGTGCCAGCAGCTGGGGACACCAAGAGACCCAGTACTTC
.,TRBJ2-7,TRBV27,TRBD2,CASSLGTSGRGGAYEQYF,TGTGCCAGCAGCCTCGGGACTAGCGGGAGGGGAGGGGCCTACGAGCAGTACTTC
.,TRBJ2-3,TRBV18,TRBD1,CASSTGEDTQYF,TGTGCCAGCTCAACAGGGGAAGATACGCAGTATTTT
.,TRBJ2-2,TRBV29-1,TRBD1,CSAGTAIPGELFF,TGCAGCGCAGGGACAGCCATACCCGGGGAGCTGTTTTTT
.,TRBJ2-4,TRBV11-2,.,CASSRERKNIQYF,TGTGCCAGCAGCCGGGAGAGGAAAAACATTCAGTACTTC
few,TRBJ1-1,TRBV18,.,CASSLNRRGASTEAFF,TGTGCCAGCTCACTAAATCGCAGAGGCGCTTCTACTGAAGCTTTCTTT
.,TRBJ1-2,TRBV29-1,.,CSVRNRDAGYGYTF,TGCAGCGTTAGAAACCGGGACGCAGGATATGGCTACACCTTC
few,TRBJ2-3,TRBV4-1,TRBD1,CASSPGQYYTDTQYF,TGCGCCAGCAGCCCGGGACAGTACTACACAGATACGCAGTATTTT
.,TRBJ2-7,TRBV4-1,TRBD2,CASSQGVAGMSYEQYF,TGCGCCAGCAGCCAAGGGGTAGCGGGAATGTCCTACGAGCAGTACTTC
few,TRBJ2-3,TRBV5-1,TRBD2,CASSSGLAGSTDTQYF,TGCGCCAGCAGCTCCGGACTAGCGGGAAGCACAGATACGCAGTATTTT
.,TRBJ2-7,TRBV21-1,.,CASSQDRVGGYEQYF,TGTGCCAGCAGCCAGGACAGGGTAGGAGGGTACGAGCAGTACTTC
.,TRBJ2-5,TRBV11-2,.,CASSLVETQYF,TGTGCCAGCAGCTTAGTCGAGACCCAGTACTTC
.,TRBJ2-3,TRBV7-2,.,CASSLDGAQYF,TGTGCCAGCAGCTTAGACGGGGCGCAGTATTTT
.,TRBJ2-7,TRBV4-3,TRBD2,CASSQGVAGGHYEQYF,TGCGCCAGCAGCCAGGGGGTAGCGGGAGGACACTACGAGCAGTACTTC
few,TRBJ1-5,TRBV5-6,.,CASSLGRRSWPQHF,TGTGCCAGCAGCTTGGGACGGCGATCTTGGCCCCAGCATTTT
.,TRBJ1-1,TRBV7-2,.,CASSSGRDTEAFF,TGTGCCAGCAGCTCCGGAAGAGACACTGAAGCTTTCTTT
few,TRBJ2-3,TRBV7-7,TRBD2,CASSPTTSGGTDTQYF,TGTGCCAGCAGCCCTACGACTAGCGGGGGCACAGATACGCAGTATTTT
.,TRBJ2-3,TRBV7-3,TRBD2,CASSSGLAGAADTQYF,TGTGCCAGCAGCTCCGGACTAGCGGGGGCCGCAGATACGCAGTATTTT
.,TRBJ2-4,TRBV5-6,.,CASSLRGRVGAKNIQYF,TGTGCCAGCAGCTTGCGTGGCAGAGTGGGGGCCAAAAACATTCAGTACTTC
.,TRBJ1-1,TRBV7-2,.,CASSLGRVNTEAFF,TGTGCCAGCAGCTTAGGACGGGTGAACACTGAAGCTTTCTTT
.,TRBJ2-1,TRBV6-6,.,CASSYSRGEKFF,TGTGCCAGCAGTTACTCGAGGGGTGAGAAGTTCTTC
few,TRBJ2-1,TRBV11-2,TRBD2,CASSPRSSERENNEQFF,TGTGCCAGCAGCCCAAGAAGTAGCGAGCGGGAGAACAATGAGCAGTTCTTC
many,TRBJ2-7,TRBV14,TRBD2,CASSQRWSGRNEQYF,TGTGCCAGCAGCCAACGGTGGAGCGGGAGGAACGAGCAGTACTTC
few,TRBJ2-7,TRBV5-1,.,CASNGGSAYEQYF,TGCGCCAGCAATGGGGGGAGCGCCTACGAGCAGTACTTC
few,TRBJ2-5,TRBV28,.,CASRRTETQYF,TGTGCCAGCAGGAGGACAGAGACCCAGTACTTC
few,TRBJ2-5,TRBV5-1,.,CASSLATYDKTQYF,TGCGCCAGCAGCTTGGCCACCTACGACAAGACCCAGTACTTC
.,TRBJ1-2,TRBV18,.,CASSPDSNYGYTF,TGTGCCAGCTCACCAGACAGCAACTATGGCTACACCTTC
few,TRBJ2-3,TRBV5-1,.,CASSLGPDDTQYF,TGCGCCAGCAGCTTGGGCCCCGATGATACGCAGTATTTT
.,TRBJ2-5,TRBV18,TRBD2,CASSLTSGRGETQYF,TGTGCCAGCTCATTAACTAGCGGGAGAGGAGAGACCCAGTACTTC
few,TRBJ1-1,TRBV9,.,CASSPGTTQDTEAFF,TGTGCCAGCAGCCCCGGCACCACTCAGGACACTGAAGCTTTCTTT
few,TRBJ2-5,TRBV5-1,.,CASSLEGELAQYF,TGCGCCAGCAGCTTGGAGGGGGAGCTGGCCCAGTACTTC
few,TRBJ2-7,TRBV9,TRBD1,CASSKAGTGHEQYF,TGTGCCAGCAGCAAAGCCGGGACAGGCCACGAGCAGTACTTC
few,TRBJ2-7,TRBV7-9,TRBD2,CASSLGTSGSEEQYF,TGCGCCAGCAGCCTAGGGACTAGCGGGAGCGAAGAGCAGTACTTC
.,TRBJ2-7,TRBV10-3,TRBD1,CAISARDRESEQYF,TGTGCCATCAGTGCCCGGGACAGGGAGTCCGAGCAGTACTTC
.,TRBJ1-4,TRBV4-2,TRBD1,CASSQDPATGQGKLFF,TGTGCCAGCAGCCAAGATCCCGCGACAGGGCAGGGAAAACTGTTTTTT
.,TRBJ2-7,TRBV18,TRBD1,CASSPETGSAEQYF,TGTGCCAGCTCACCAGAGACAGGGTCGGCCGAGCAGTACTTC
few,TRBJ2-3,TRBV25-1,TRBD2,CASSEFKGTSGTDTQYF,TGTGCCAGCAGTGAATTTAAGGGGACTAGCGGGACCGATACGCAGTATTTT
few,TRBJ2-3,TRBV7-3,.,CASSLGVTDTQYF,TGTGCCAGCAGCTTAGGGGTCACCGATACGCAGTATTTT
few,TRBJ2-1,TRBV13,.,CASSLSAGAGEQFF,TGTGCCAGCAGCTTAAGCGCAGGGGCGGGTGAGCAGTTCTTC
.,TRBJ2-3,TRBV28,.,CASGTGTTTDTQYF,TGTGCCAGCGGAACAGGGACCACCACAGATACGCAGTATTTT
many,TRBJ2-1,TRBV28,.,CASSLPAQTDNEQFF,TGTGCCAGCAGTTTACCCGCCCAGACAGACAATGAGCAGTTCTTC
.,TRBJ1-1,TRBV7-3,.,CASSRDPNTEAFF,TGTGCCAGCAGCCGGGACCCGAACACTGAAGCTTTCTTT
.,TRBJ2-5,TRBV6-5,.,CASGRRETQYF,TGTGCCAGCGGGCGGCGGGAGACCCAGTACTTC
.,TRBJ2-7,TRBV7-2,.,CASSLDPAYEQYF,TGTGCCAGCAGCCTGGACCCCGCCTACGAGCAGTACTTC
few,TRBJ2-6,TRBV19,.,CASSIGNSGANVLTF,TGTGCCAGTAGTATAGGGAACTCTGGGGCCAACGTCCTGACTTTC
few,TRBJ2-1,TRBV7-3,TRBD2,CASSSGRLAGVNEQFF,TGTGCCAGCAGCTCGGGGAGACTAGCGGGAGTGAATGAGCAGTTCTTC
few,TRBJ1-5,TRBV7-9,TRBD1,CASSPGQYQPQHF,TGTGCCAGCAGCCCGGGACAGTATCAGCCCCAGCATTTT
few,TRBJ1-4,TRBV10-3,.,CAIRGDEKLFF,TGTGCCATCAGGGGGGATGAAAAACTGTTTTTT
.,TRBJ2-5,TRBV5-6,TRBD1,CASSIADRGQETQYF,TGTGCCAGCAGCATCGCGGACAGGGGGCAAGAGACCCAGTACTTC
.,TRBJ2-3,TRBV7-2,TRBD2,CASSLRGGRVDTQYF,TGTGCCAGCAGCCTGAGAGGCGGGAGGGTGGATACGCAGTATTTT
.,TRBJ2-7,TRBV7-8,.,CASSLVRGPYEQYF,TGTGCCAGCAGCTTAGTGCGGGGGCCCTACGAGCAGTACTTC
.,TRBJ1-2,TRBV18,.,CASSPGSGRSLYGYTF,TGTGCCAGCTCACCAGGTTCGGGCAGGAGCTTATATGGCTACACCTTC
few,TRBJ2-6,TRBV18,.,CASSPAGQFGANVLTF,TGTGCCAGCTCACCAGCTGGGCAATTTGGGGCCAACGTCCTGACTTTC
.,TRBJ2-5,TRBV5-1,TRBD2,CASSAGTSGWETQYF,TGCGCCAGCAGCGCCGGGACTAGCGGATGGGAGACCCAGTACTTC
.,TRBJ2-7,TRBV5-6,TRBD2,CASSPTGGSYEQYF,TGTGCCAGCAGCCCGACGGGGGGCTCCTACGAGCAGTACTTC